This entry concerns a single T cell receptor (beta chain). The specificity of this receptor is unknown. Per-base quality was not reported, and no clone a single base away is much larger than it. These data are taken from a study of shared T cell receptors in the human thymus (dated by TCRdb to the early 2020s). Describing the broader study: The study examined how the human thymus generates shared, self-reactive T-cell receptor alpha chains.

The CDR3 spans 17 residues, from the cysteine through the phenylalanine. The only DNA kept is the CDR3, 51 bases in frame from the first base. CDR1 SGHVS and CDR2 FNYEAQ were looked up in the germline V gene. Trimming takes 6 bases from V and 0 bases from J, and the germline ends sit 17 bases apart. The library was built by means of the immunoSEQ multiplex PCR assay. In its TCRdb copy, this immuneACCESS table keeps in-frame sequences only and misses some clones. Where compared with another copy, unresolved V genes explain less than half of these, and the others have no known cause. This sample has under 850,000 clones in its table, and 88% of those were observed once. In total, the top ten clones hold around 0.0099% of the sample. The same sample was also used in a study of human thymus T cells. Taken from the second paper: In Finland, the donors were immunologically healthy infants who were having open corrective cardiac surgery for congenital heart defects. Thymus tissue was collected as surgical resects that were removed during corrective cardiac surgery. Biased V and J gene segment usage appeared to be present in both thymic and peripheral blood repertoires. The related research found that thymic TCR repertoires overlapped highly between unrelated individuals. The study characterized TCR alpha and beta repertoires from about 8 infant thymus samples and a few related peripheral blood samples. Donor ages ranging from about 7 to 250 days were recorded, and five to seven male and two female infants were included in the cohort. Thymocytes were mechanically released from the tissue and were stored as pellets of roughly 9.5-34 million cells at -70 degrees C. A QIAsymphony instrument was used to extract genomic DNA from frozen cell pellets. Using the immunoSEQ multiplex PCR assay, the TCRB and TCRAD loci were amplified from a standardized quantity of quality-controlled genomic DNA. The amplicons covered the V(D)J region and were long enough to include the CDR3 and to identify the V and J genes. The commercial immunoSEQ service was used to sequence amplicons on an Illumina platform. Primer bias and sequencing errors were corrected as previously described, and TCRAD and TCRB were defined on the basis of the IMGT database. Repertoires were analysed with immunoSEQ Analyzer 3.0 and VDJTools, covering basic statistics, V/J segment usage, diversity estimates, rarefaction and pairwise overlap. Diversity was estimated using the Chao1, ChaoE, Efron-Thisted, Shannon and inverse Simpson indices, and was also estimated on datasets down-sampled to the size of the smallest sample. For repertoire overlap, CDR3 nucleotide sequence, V gene and J gene had to match strictly, and clustering was done by Jaccard-based multidimensional scaling. On average, thymus samples yielded around 810,000 unique TCRB clonotypes, whereas blood samples yielded about 80,000.

This receptor chain uses TRBV7-6 and TRBJ2-2; 6 matching bases give a weak D call of TRBD2. Sequencing was performed on thymocytes. The TCR was taken from a boy under two years old with a congenital heart defect. Donor details come from another sample of the same person, matched by shared clones. The DNA reads TGTGCCAGCAGAACGGACAAGGGCGGGACGAACACCGGGGAGCTGTTTTTT. This encodes CASRTDKGGTNTGELFF.